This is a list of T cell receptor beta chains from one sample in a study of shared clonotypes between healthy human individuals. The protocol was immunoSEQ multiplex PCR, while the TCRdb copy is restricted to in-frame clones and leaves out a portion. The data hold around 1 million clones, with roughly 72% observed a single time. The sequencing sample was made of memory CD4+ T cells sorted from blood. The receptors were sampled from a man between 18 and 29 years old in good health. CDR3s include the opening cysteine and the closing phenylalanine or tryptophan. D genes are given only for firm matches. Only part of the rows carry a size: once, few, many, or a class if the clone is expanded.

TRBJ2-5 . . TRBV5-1 TGCGCCAGCAGCTTCGGAGACAGGAGTCAAGAGACCCAGTACTTC CASSFGDRSQETQYF
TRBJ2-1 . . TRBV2 TGTGCCAGCAGTGCCCAGGGATGGAATGAGCAGTTCTTC CASSAQGWNEQFF
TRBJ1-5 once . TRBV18 TGTGCCAGCTCACCAGCAGGGGCTAGCAATCAGCCCCAGCATTTT CASSPAGASNQPQHF
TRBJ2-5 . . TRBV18 TGTGCCAGCTCACCAGGGAAGACCCAAGAGACCCAGTACTTC CASSPGKTQETQYF
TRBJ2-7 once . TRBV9 TGTGCCAGCAGCACGGGACCTTTGAACGAGCAGTACTTC CASSTGPLNEQYF
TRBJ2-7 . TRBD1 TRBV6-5 TGTGCCACCCAGGGGGTCAGGAACGAGCAGTACTTC CATQGVRNEQYF
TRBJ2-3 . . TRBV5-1 TGCGCCAGCAGCGCAGCTATTCGGACAGATACGCAGTATTTT CASSAAIRTDTQYF
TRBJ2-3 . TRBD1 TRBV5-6 TGTGCCAGCAGCTTCCGACAGGGGGCGAGGGATACGCAGTATTTT CASSFRQGARDTQYF
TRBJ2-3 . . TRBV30 TGTGCCTGGAGTGCCGGAGAAGGGGGGTACGATACGCAGTATTTT CAWSAGEGGYDTQYF
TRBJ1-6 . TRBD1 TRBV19 TGTGCCAGTAGTGAGTTAGGGGGCGCCTCCTATAATTCACCCCTCCACTTT CASSELGGASYNSPLHF